A single sample gave rise to the 10 T cell receptor beta chains below, sequenced in a study of shared clonotypes between healthy human individuals. The protocol was immunoSEQ multiplex PCR, while the TCRdb copy is restricted to in-frame clones and leaves out a portion. The sample contains some 2,500,000 clones, 85% to 95% of which appear only once. Sequencing input: naive CD4+ T cells from PBMCs. Sample subset: CD45RA+ positively selected. These receptors all come from a man between 18 and 35 years old in good health. Some clones in this sample may be carry-over from other donors' samples.

The chain recombines TRBV5-1 with TRBJ2-7; D is perhaps TRBD2 (5 bases). Trimming took off 1 base at V and 3 bases at J, with 8 bases between the two ends. The CDR3 has 13 amino acids. Germline CDR1 and CDR2: SGHRS and YFSETQ. CDR3: CASSLYSGYEQYF. Written as DNA, the CDR3 is TGCGCCAGCAGCTTGTACAGCGGCTACGAGCAGTACTTC.

This rearrangement joins TRBV13 to TRBJ2-1, with D possibly TRBD2 on 6 matching bases. Trimming left V 0 bases short and J 10 bases short, with 13 bases between. Germline CDR1 reads PRHDT; CDR2 reads FYEKMQ (reference sequence). The CDR3 totals 14 residues. The CDR3 DNA sequence: TGTGCCAGCAGCTTAGGTGTAGCGGTCGGGGAGCAGTTCTTC. Translation gives CASSLGVAVGEQFF.

This clone was recorded once. The rearrangement links TRBV28 to TRBJ1-5; 7 bases align to TRBD1. The germline V gene encodes CDR1 MDHEN and CDR2 SYDVKM. The junction had 11 bases not matched to a gene; V was cut back by 7 bases and J by 8 bases. The CDR3 sequence is 14 residues long. The DNA for the CDR3 is TGTGCCAGCACCCCCGGGCAGGGGGGTAAGCCCCAGCATTTT. This translates into CASTPGQGGKPQHF.

The chain carries TRBV11-2 and TRBJ2-7; D possibly uses TRBD1 or TRBD2 (7 bases each). CDR3 length equals 18 residues. Germline lookup yields CDR1 SGHAT and CDR2 FQNNGV. Deletions cut 5 bases from V and 0 bases from J, with 23 bases between. The DNA of the CDR3 is TGTGCCAGCAGCCCAATTGGGGGAGGGGGACAGTACTCCTACGAGCAGTACTTC. Amino acids: CASSPIGGGGQYSYEQYF.

V gene TRBV28 combines with J gene TRBJ2-5; tentatively, D is TRBD2 (6 bases). V was pared by 3 bases and J by 4 bases, with 12 bases between. In germline, CDR1 is MDHEN, CDR2 SYDVKM. The CDR3 totals 14 residues. The DNA of the CDR3 is TGTGCCAGCAGTTTCGGAGGGTCGGGAGAGACCCAGTACTTC. Protein: CASSFGGSGETQYF.

Only one count was recorded for this clone. The rearrangement joins TRBV12-2 to TRBJ1-5. TRBV12-2 corresponds to a pseudogene. This CDR3 contains 16 residues. CDR3 region: CASRLAAVHSNQPQHF. As DNA, the CDR3 is TGTGCAAGTCGCTTAGCAGCTGTCCATAGCAATCAGCCCCAGCATTTT.

This chain links TRBV25-1 with TRBJ2-3, with 9 positions matching TRBD2. Germline CDR1 is MGHDK and CDR2 is SYGVNS. This CDR3 region has 17 residues. Trimming took 4 bases from V and 2 from J; bases not matched to a gene: 10. The CDR3 sequence: CASSVDAGGGATDTQYF. CDR3 sequence (DNA): TGTGCCAGCAGTGTTGATGCGGGGGGGGGAGCCACAGATACGCAGTATTTT.

The chain joins TRBV7-9 to TRBJ2-1; 11 nucleotides line up with TRBD1. This CDR3 is 15 amino acids long. The V segment lost 5 bases and the J segment 6 bases; nucleotides outside the gene matches: 6. Germline lookup yields CDR1 SEHNR and CDR2 FQNEAQ (reference sequence). CDR3 residues: CASSPGQGASNEQFF. The CDR3 bases are TGTGCCAGCAGCCCTGGACAGGGGGCGAGCAATGAGCAGTTCTTC.

The genes are TRBV5-4 and TRBJ2-1; 10 nucleotides line up with TRBD1. CDR3 length: 18 residues. V was pared by 1 base and J by 7 bases, with 14 bases of the junction left unmatched. The germline V gene has CDR1 SGHNT and CDR2 YYREEE (reference sequence). In DNA, the CDR3 is TGTGCCAGCAGCTTGAGTCTTTCTTCGGGACAGGGGTTTAATGAGCAGTTCTTC. Translating it yields CASSLSLSSGQGFNEQFF.

The CDR3, as DNA: TGTGCCAGCAGTTCAGAAACAGGGAATGAAAAACTGTTTTTT. It is translated as CASSSETGNEKLFF. The chain couples TRBV28 to TRBJ1-4; tentatively, D is TRBD1 (6 bases). Trimming took off 4 bases at V and 5 bases at J, with 11 bases between the two ends. From germline, CDR1 is MDHEN and CDR2 SYDVKM. The length of the CDR3 is 14 residues.